This TCR beta chain was profiled in a study of T cells in Graves' hyperthyroidism and ophthalmopathy. It was RNA transcripts that yielded the amplified TCR beta CDR3 regions. Carried out on the TCR CDR3, a first-round RT-PCR used the HTBI primer set. A single record per CDR3 protein comes from TCRdb applying MiXCR to the multiplex PCR reads. The sample lists approximately 350,000 distinct CDR3 sequences; around 15% were seen once. Details on this clonotype: The junction and the germline gene differ at one end; a read error may be behind it.

Germline-derived CDR1 and CDR2 are SEHNR and FQNEAQ (reference sequence). This CDR3 contains 16 residues. The source of this sequence is an older woman with Graves' ophthalmopathy. V gene TRBV7-9 combines with J gene TRBJ2-5, with D possibly matching TRBD1 (6 bases). Specimen: blood. The CDR3 sequence: CASSQEGHRVGETQYF. CDR3 nucleotides: TGCGCCAGCAGCCAAGAGGGGCACAGGGTCGGAGAGACCCAGTACTTC.